This T cell receptor (beta chain) was profiled in a study of blood T cell repertoires in COVID-19. Across the study: COVID-19 samples collected from the United States, Italy and Spain covered acute and convalescent phases. The cDNA or gDNA used as material had been derived from T cells, B-cell-depleted T cells, or PBMCs.

The CDR3 is 13 amino acids. CDR1 and CDR2 (germline): LGHNT, FRNRAP. V shed 2 bases and J shed 13 bases, with 17 bases lying between them. Authors' processing steps: Reference gene primer amplification gave estimated nucleated cell counts. TCRdb's copy holds only in-frame clones and misses some; the assay was immunoSEQ multiplex PCR. Clone size and V and J calls were adopted from that table, with D and trimming inferred from the DNA. The sample has more than 140,000 clones; roughly 82% are singletons. The origin of this receptor is a woman aged 45 to 65 in a cohort sampled during active or convalescent COVID-19. V gene TRBV12-5 combines with J gene TRBJ1-2; D perhaps matches TRBD1 (5 bases). Sequences were obtained from peripheral blood. CDR3 in amino acids: CASGLPPQGLSTF. Written as DNA, the CDR3 is TGTGCTAGTGGTTTGCCCCCCCAGGGCCTGAGCACCTTC.